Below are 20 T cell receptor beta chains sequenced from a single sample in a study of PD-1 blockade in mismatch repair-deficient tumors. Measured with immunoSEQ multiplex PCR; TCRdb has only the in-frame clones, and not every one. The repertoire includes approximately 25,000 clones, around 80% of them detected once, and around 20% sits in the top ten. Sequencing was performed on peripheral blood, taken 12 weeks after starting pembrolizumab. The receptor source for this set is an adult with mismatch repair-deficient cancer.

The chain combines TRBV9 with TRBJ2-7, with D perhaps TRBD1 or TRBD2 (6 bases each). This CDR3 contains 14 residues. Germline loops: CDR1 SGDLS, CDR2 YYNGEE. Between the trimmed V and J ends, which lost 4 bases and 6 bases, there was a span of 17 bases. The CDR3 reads CASSSGPGAGEQYF. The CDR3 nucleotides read TGTGCCAGCAGCTCCGGGCCGGGGGCTGGCGAGCAGTACTTC. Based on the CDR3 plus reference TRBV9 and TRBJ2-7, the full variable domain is DSGVTQTPKHLITATGQRVTLRCSPRSGDLSVYWYQQSLDQGLQFLIQYYNGEERAKGNILERFSAQQFPDLHSELNLSSLELGDSALYFCASSSGPGAGEQYFGPGTRLTVT.

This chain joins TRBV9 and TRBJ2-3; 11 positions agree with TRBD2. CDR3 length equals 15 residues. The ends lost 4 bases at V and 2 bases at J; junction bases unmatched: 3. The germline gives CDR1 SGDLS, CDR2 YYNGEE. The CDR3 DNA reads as TGTGCCAGCAGCTATAGCGGGAGGGACACAGATACGCAGTATTTT. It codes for CASSYSGRDTDTQYF.

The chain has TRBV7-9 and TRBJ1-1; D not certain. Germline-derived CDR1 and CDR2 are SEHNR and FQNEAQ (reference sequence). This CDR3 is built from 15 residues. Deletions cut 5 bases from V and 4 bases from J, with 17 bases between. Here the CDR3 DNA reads TGTGCCAGCAGCCAATCCACGCCGGGCCCCACTGAAGCTTTCTTT. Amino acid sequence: CASSQSTPGPTEAFF. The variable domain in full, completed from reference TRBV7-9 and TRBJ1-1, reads DTGVSQNPRHKITKRGQNVTFRCDPISEHNRLYWYRQTLGQGPEFLTYFQNEAQLEKSRLLSDRFSAERPKGSFSTLEIQRTEQGDSAMYLCASSQSTPGPTEAFFGQGTRLTVV.

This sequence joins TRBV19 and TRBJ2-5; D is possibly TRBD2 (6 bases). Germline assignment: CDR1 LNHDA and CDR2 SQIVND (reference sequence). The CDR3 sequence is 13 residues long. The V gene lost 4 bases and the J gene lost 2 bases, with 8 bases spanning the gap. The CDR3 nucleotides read TGTGCCAGTAGTAAGACTAGTCAAGAGACCCAGTACTTC. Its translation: CASSKTSQETQYF.

The chain's CDR3 is CASSREEGGYEQYF. The CDR3 nucleotides are TGTGCCAGCAGCCGGGAAGAGGGGGGCTACGAGCAGTACTTC. J is TRBJ2-7 and V is TRBV4-2; either TRBD1 or TRBD2 may fit D (6 bases each). The CDR3 is 14 residues long. CDR1 is LGHNA and CDR2 is YNFKEQ in the germline V gene. Trimming took off 4 bases at V and 3 bases at J, with 13 bases between the two ends.

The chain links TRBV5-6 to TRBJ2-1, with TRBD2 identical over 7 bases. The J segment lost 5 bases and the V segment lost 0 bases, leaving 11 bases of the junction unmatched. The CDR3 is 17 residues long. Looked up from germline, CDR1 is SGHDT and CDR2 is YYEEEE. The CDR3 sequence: CASSLAVGEGPNNEQFF. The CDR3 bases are TGTGCCAGCAGCTTGGCCGTGGGGGAGGGCCCGAACAATGAGCAGTTCTTC.

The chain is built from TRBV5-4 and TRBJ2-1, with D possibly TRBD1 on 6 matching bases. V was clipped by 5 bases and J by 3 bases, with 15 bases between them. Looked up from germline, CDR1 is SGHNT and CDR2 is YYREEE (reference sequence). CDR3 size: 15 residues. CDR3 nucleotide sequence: TGTGCCAGCAGACCTACAGGGAACATCTACAATGAGCAGTTCTTC. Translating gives CASRPTGNIYNEQFF. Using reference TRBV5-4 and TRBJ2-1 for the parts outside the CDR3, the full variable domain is ETGVTQSPTHLIKTRGQQVTLRCSSQSGHNTVSWYQQALGQGPQFIFQYYREEENGRGNFPPRFSGLQFPNYSSELNVNALELDDSALYLCASRPTGNIYNEQFFGPGTRLTVL.

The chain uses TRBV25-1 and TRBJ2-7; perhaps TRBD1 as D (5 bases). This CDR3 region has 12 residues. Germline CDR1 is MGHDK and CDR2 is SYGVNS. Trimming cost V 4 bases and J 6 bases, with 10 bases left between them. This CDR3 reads CASSGSGREQYF. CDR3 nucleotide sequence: TGTGCCAGCAGTGGATCAGGGCGCGAGCAGTACTTC.

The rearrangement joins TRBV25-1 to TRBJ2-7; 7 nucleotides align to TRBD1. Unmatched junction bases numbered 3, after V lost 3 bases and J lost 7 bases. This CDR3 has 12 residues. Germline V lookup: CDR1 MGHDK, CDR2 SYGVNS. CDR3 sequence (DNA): TGTGCCAGCAGTGAGACAGGGTGGGAGCAGTACTTC. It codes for CASSETGWEQYF.

In nucleotides, the CDR3 is TGTGCCTGGAGTCTGACCCGCTTCCCCTACAATGAGCAGTTCTTC. Translating gives CAWSLTRFPYNEQFF. J is TRBJ2-1 and V is TRBV30; D gene ambiguous. The CDR3 is made up of 15 amino acids. Trimming pared 2 bases from V and 2 bases from J, leaving 13 bases between. CDR1 is GTSNPN and CDR2 is SVGIG in the germline V gene (reference sequence).

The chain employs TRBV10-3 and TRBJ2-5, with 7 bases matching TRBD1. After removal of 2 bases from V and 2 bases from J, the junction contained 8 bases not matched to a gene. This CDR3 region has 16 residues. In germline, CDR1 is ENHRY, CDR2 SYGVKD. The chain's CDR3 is CAISEAGTETQETQYF. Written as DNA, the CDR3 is TGTGCCATCAGTGAGGCCGGGACAGAAACTCAAGAGACCCAGTACTTC.

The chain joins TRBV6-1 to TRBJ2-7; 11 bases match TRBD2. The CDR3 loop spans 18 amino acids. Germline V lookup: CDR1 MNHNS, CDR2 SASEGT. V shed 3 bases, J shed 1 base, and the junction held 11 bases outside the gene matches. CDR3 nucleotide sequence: TGTGCCAGCAGTGAGAGAGGTCTAGGGACTAGCGGATCCTACGAGCAGTACTTC. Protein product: CASSERGLGTSGSYEQYF.

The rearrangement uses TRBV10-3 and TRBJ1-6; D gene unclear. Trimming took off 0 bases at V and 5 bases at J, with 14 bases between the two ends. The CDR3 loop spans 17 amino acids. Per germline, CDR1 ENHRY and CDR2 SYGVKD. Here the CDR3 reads CAISESYGSANNSPLHF. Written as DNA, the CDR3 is TGTGCCATCAGTGAGTCGTACGGGTCAGCGAATAATTCACCCCTCCACTTT.

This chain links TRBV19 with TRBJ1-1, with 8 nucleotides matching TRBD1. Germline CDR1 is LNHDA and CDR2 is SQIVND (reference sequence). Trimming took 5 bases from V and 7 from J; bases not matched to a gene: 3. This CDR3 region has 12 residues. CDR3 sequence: CASSVGQGEAFF. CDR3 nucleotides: TGTGCCAGTAGTGTTGGACAGGGTGAAGCTTTCTTT.

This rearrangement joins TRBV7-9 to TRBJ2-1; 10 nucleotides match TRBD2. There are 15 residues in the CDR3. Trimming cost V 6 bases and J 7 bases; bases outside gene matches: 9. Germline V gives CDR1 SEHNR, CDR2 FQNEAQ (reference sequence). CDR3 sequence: CASRRASGRRNEQFF. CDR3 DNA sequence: TGTGCCAGCAGAAGGGCTAGCGGGAGAAGAAATGAGCAGTTCTTC.

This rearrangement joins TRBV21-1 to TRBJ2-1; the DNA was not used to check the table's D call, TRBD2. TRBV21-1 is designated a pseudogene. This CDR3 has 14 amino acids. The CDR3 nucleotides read TGTGCCAGCAGCAAAGAGGGACTAAACAATGAGCAGTTCTTC. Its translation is CASSKEGLNNEQFF.

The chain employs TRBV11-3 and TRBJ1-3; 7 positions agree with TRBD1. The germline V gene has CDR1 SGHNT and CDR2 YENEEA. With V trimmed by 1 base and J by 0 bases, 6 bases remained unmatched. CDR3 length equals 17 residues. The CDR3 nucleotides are TGTGCCAGCAGCTTAGCACAGGGGACCTACTCTGGAAACACCATATATTTT. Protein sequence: CASSLAQGTYSGNTIYF.

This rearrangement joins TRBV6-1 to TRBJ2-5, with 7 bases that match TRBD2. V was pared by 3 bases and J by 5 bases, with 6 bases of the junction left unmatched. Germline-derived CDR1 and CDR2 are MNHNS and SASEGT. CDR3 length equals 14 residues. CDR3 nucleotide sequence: TGTGCCAGCAGTGATAGCGGGTCGCGGGAGACCCAGTACTTC. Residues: CASSDSGSRETQYF.

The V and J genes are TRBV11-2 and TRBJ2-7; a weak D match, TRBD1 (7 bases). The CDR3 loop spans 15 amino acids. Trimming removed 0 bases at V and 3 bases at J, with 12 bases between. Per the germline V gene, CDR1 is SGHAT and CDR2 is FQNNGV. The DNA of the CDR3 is TGTGCCAGCAGCTTAGATGCGGGACAGCTCTACGAGCAGTACTTC. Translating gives CASSLDAGQLYEQYF.

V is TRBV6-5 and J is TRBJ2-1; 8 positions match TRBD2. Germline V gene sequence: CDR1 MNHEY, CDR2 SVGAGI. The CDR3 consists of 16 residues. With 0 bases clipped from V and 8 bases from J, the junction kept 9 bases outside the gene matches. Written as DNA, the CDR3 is TGTGCCAGCAGTTACTCCAGCGGGAGAAACAGCTATGAGCAGTTCTTC. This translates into CASSYSSGRNSYEQFF.